Detailed here is one T cell receptor beta chain. Its matching antigen is unknown. This record belongs to a study of post-analysis software for immune sequencing data. Overall study results and limits: TRBV segments more frequent in patients than in controls numbered five and included TRBV5-6, TRBV5-1 and TRBV20-1.

V lost 1 base and J lost 3, with 13 bases in between. CDR3 size: 15 residues. Prepared libraries of TCR beta cDNA carried unique molecular identifiers. One entry per CDR3 protein, called by TCRdb with MiXCR from the PCR reads. This sample has under 650,000 distinct CDR3 sequences, with around 44% found just once. Sequenced: blood. The source of this sequence is a girl under 18 with multiple sclerosis. The V gene is TRBV12-3 or TRBV12-4, the J gene TRBJ2-7; D unresolved. The CDR3 reads CASSLDANGIYEQYF. Written as DNA, the CDR3 is TGTGCCAGCAGTTTAGATGCTAATGGGATCTACGAGCAGTACTTC.